This T cell receptor (beta chain) emerged from a study of CD8 T cells in ankylosing spondylitis. Findings of the study overall: Ankylosing spondylitis blood seemed to carry a telltale TCR beta motif made of several highly homologous variants.

This CDR3 region has 15 residues. The germline gives CDR1 ENHRY, CDR2 SYGVKD. Losses at the gene ends were 10 bases for V and 4 bases for J; bases not matched to a gene: 11. With molecular barcodes, quantitative 5'-RACE was used to make the TCR beta libraries. Using its own MiXCR run on the 5' RACE reads, TCRdb lists one record per CDR3 protein. The repertoire holds 300,000 to 400,000 distinct CDR3 sequences, with under 14% as singletons. As to this clonotype: Its antigen remains unknown.

The rearrangement joins TRBV10-3 to TRBJ2-1; 9 nucleotides line up with TRBD2. The receptor comes from a female donor with ankylosing spondylitis or in good health (not recorded which). Sequenced sample: blood, either unsorted or a sorted T cell fraction (not recorded which). This CDR3 reads CATKLGLAKYNEQFF. The CDR3 region has the DNA TGTGCCACCAAACTAGGACTAGCGAAATACAATGAGCAGTTCTTC.